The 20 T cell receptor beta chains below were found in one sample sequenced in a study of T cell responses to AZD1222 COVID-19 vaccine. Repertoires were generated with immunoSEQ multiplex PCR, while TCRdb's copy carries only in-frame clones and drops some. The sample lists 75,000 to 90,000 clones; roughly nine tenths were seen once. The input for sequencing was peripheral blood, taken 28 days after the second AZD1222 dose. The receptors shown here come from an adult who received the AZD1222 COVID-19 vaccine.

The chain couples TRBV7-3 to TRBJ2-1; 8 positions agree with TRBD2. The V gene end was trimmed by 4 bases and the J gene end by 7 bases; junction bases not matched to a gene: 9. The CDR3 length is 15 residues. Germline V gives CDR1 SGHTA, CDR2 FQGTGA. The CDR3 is CASSSPGTRNNEQFF. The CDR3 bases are TGTGCCAGCAGCTCACCCGGGACTAGAAATAATGAGCAGTTCTTC.

DNA for the CDR3: TGTGCCAGCAGCAATACAGGGAACACTGAAGCTTTCTTT. It is translated as CASSNTGNTEAFF. The chain recombines TRBV3-1 (or the pseudogene TRBV3-2) with TRBJ1-1; D may be TRBD1 (5 bases). Trimming pared 5 bases from V and 1 base from J, leaving 8 bases between. From germline, CDR1 is LGHDT and CDR2 YNNKEL (reference sequence). This CDR3 is 13 amino acids long.

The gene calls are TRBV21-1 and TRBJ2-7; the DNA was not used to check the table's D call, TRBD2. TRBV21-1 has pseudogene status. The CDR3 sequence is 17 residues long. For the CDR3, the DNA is TGTGCCAGCAGTCAAAGGTGTAGTAGCGGGAGCTCCTACGAGCAGTACTTC. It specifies CASSQRCSSGSSYEQYF.

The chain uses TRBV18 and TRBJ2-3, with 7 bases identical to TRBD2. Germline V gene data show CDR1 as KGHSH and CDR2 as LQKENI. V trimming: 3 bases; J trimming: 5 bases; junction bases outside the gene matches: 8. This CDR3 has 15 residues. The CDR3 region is CASSPPAGVGDTQYF. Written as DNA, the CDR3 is TGTGCCAGCTCACCCCCGGCGGGGGTGGGAGATACGCAGTATTTT. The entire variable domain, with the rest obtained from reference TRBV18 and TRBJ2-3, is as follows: NAGVMQNPRHLVRRRGQEARLRCSPMKGHSHVYWYRQLPEEGLKFMVYLQKENIIDESGMPKERFSAEFPKEGPSILRIQQVVRGDSAAYFCASSPPAGVGDTQYFGPGTRLTVL.

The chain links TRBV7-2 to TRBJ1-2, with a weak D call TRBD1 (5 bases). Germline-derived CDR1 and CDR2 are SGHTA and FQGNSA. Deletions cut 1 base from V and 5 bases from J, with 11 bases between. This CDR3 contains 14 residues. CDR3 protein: CASSLEARVYGYTF. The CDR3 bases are TGTGCCAGCAGCTTAGAGGCCAGGGTATATGGCTACACCTTC.

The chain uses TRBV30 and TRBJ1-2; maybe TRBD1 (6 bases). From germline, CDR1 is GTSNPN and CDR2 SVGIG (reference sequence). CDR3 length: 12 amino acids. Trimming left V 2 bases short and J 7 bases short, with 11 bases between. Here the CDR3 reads CAWSHQGSGYTF. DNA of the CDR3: TGTGCCTGGAGTCACCAGGGGAGTGGCTACACCTTC.

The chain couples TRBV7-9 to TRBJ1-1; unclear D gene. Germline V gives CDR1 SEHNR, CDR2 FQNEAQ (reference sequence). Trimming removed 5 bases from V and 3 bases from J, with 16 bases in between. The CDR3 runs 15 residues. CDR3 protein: CASSVGWGEDTEAFF. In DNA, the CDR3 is TGTGCCAGCAGCGTTGGGTGGGGTGAGGACACTGAAGCTTTCTTT.

This CDR3 is CASSMTGVTNTGELFF. The CDR3 DNA follows: TGTGCCAGTAGCATGACGGGAGTCACGAACACCGGGGAGCTGTTTTTT. The V call is TRBV19, the J call TRBJ2-2, with D possibly matching TRBD2 (6 bases). Germline-derived CDR1 and CDR2 are LNHDA and SQIVND (reference sequence). The CDR3 runs to 16 residues. Trimming cost V 6 bases and J 0 bases, with 14 bases left between them.

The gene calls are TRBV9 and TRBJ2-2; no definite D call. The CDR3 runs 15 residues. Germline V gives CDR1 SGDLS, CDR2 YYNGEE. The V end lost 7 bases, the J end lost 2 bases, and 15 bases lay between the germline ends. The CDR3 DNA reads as TGTGCCAGCCGCCCCGAAACCGGCAACACCGGGGAGCTGTTTTTT. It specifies CASRPETGNTGELFF. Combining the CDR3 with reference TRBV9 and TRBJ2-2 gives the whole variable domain DSGVTQTPKHLITATGQRVTLRCSPRSGDLSVYWYQQSLDQGLQFLIQYYNGEERAKGNILERFSAQQFPDLHSELNLSSLELGDSALYFCASRPETGNTGELFFGEGSRLTVL.

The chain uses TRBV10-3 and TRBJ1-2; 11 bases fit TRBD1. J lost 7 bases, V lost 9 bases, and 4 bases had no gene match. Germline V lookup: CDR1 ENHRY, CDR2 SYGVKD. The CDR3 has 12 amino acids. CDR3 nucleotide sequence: TGTGCCATAACCGGGACAGGGGGTGGCTACACCTTC. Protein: CAITGTGGGYTF.

The CDR3 DNA reads TGTGCCATCAGTGAGTCTTCCCTTAGTAGTCGGGACTATGGCTACACCTTC. Translation gives CAISESSLSSRDYGYTF. The chain joins TRBV10-3 to TRBJ1-2, with D hard to call. The V end was cut by 0 bases, the J end by 3 bases, with 17 bases between. The CDR3 is 17 residues long. Germline CDR1 is ENHRY and CDR2 is SYGVKD.

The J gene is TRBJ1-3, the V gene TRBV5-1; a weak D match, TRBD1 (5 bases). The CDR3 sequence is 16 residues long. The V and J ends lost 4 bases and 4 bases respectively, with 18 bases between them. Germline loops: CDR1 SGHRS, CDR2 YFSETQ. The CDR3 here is CASSLSPGARGNTIYF. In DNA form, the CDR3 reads TGCGCCAGCAGCCTCTCACCCGGGGCTAGAGGAAACACCATATATTTT.

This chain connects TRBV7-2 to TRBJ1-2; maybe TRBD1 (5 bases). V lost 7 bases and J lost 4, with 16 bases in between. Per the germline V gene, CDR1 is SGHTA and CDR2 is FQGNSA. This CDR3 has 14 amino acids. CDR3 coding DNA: TGTGCCAGCACATTAACTGCCAGGGTCTATGGCTACACCTTC. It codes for CASTLTARVYGYTF.

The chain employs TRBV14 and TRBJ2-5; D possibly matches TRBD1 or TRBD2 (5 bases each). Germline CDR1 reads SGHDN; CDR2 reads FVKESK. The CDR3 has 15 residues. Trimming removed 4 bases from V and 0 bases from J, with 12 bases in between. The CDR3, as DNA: TGTGCCAGCAGCCGGGGACGGAATTACCAAGAGACCCAGTACTTC. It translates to CASSRGRNYQETQYF.

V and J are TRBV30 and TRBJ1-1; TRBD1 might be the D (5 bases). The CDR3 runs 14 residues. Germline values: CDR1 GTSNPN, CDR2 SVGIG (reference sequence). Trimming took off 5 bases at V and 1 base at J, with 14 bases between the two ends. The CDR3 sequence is CAWSLGASNTEAFF. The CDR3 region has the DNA TGTGCCTGGTCCCTCGGGGCCTCGAACACTGAAGCTTTCTTT.

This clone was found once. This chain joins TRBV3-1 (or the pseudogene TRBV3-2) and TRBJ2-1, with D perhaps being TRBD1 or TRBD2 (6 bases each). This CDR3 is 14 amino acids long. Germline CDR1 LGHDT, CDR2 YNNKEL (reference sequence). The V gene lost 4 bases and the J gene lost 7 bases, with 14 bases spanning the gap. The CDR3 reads CASSPFKGGNEQFF. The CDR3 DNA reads TGTGCCAGCAGCCCCTTTAAAGGGGGGAATGAGCAGTTCTTC.

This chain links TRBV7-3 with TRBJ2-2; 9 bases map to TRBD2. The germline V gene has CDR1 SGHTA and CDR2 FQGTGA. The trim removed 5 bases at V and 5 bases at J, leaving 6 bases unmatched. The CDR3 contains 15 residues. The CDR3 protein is CASSPSGMGTGELFF. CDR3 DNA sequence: TGTGCCAGCAGCCCTAGCGGGATGGGTACCGGGGAGCTGTTTTTT.

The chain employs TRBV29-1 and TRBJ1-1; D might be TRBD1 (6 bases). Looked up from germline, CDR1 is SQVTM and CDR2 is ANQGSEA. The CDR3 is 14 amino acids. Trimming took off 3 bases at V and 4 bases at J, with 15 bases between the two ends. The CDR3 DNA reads TGCAGCGTTGAGGACAGACTTTTGGGCACTGAAGCTTTCTTT. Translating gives CSVEDRLLGTEAFF.

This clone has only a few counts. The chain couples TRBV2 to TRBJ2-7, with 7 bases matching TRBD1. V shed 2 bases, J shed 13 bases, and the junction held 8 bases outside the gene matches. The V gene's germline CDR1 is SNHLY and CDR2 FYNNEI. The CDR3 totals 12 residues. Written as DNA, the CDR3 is TGTGCCAGCAGTGAAAACCCGACAGGGCGATACTTC. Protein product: CASSENPTGRYF. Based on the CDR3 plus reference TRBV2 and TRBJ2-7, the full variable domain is EPEVTQTPSHQVTQMGQEVILRCVPISNHLYFYWYRQILGQKVEFLVSFYNNEISEKSEIFDDQFSVERPDGSNFTLKIRSTKLEDSAMYFCASSENPTGRYFGPGTRLTVT.

The chain's CDR3 is CASSEGRRYGNTEAFF. For the CDR3, the DNA is TGTGCCAGCAGTGAAGGACGTCGATACGGAAACACTGAAGCTTTCTTT. The chain recombines TRBV25-1 with TRBJ1-1; no clear D gene. Germline CDR1 and CDR2: MGHDK and SYGVNS. The CDR3 contains 16 residues. V was clipped by 2 bases and J by 2 bases, with 15 bases between them.